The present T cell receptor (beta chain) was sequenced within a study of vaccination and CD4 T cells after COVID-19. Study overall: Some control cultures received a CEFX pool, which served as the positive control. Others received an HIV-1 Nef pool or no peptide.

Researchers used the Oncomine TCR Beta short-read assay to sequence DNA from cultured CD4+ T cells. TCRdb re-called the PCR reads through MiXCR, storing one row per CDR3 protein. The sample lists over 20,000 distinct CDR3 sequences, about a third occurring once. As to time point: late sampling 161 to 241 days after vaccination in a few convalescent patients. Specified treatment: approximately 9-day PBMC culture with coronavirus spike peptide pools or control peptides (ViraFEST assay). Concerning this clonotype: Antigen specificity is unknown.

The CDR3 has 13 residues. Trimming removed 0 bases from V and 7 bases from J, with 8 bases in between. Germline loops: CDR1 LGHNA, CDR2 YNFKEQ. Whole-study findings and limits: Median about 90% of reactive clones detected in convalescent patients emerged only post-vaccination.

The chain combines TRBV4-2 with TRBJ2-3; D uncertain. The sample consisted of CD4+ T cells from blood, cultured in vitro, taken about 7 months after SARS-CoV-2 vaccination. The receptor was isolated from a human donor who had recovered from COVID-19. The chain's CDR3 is CASSQDLAYTQYF. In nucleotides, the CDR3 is TGTGCCAGCAGCCAAGATCTTGCATATACGCAGTATTTT.